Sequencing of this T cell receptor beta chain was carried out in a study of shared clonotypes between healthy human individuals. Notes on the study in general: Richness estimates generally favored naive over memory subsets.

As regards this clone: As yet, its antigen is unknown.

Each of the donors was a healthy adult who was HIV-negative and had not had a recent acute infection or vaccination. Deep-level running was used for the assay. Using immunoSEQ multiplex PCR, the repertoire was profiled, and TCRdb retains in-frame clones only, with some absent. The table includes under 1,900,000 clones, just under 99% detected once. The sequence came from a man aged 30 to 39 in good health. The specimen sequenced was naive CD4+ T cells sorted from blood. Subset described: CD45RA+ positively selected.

CDR3 sequence (DNA): TGTGCCAGCAGCAGCCGGACAGGGGAAGGCGGGGAGCTGTTTTTT. Amino acids: CASSSRTGEGGELFF. V is TRBV7-2 and J is TRBJ2-2; 9 nucleotides align to TRBD1. From germline, CDR1 is SGHTA and CDR2 FQGNSA. The CDR3 has 15 residues. Trimming cost V 5 bases and J 7 bases; bases outside gene matches: 8.